Below, 29 T cell receptor beta chains from the same sample are listed, as sequenced in a study of cytomegalovirus exposure and HLA in healthy donors. Measured with immunoSEQ multiplex PCR; TCRdb has only the in-frame clones, and not every one. The sample includes 60,000 or so clones, roughly 90% of them seen just once. Sequencing input: PBMCs. Receptors were obtained from a woman aged 30 to 39 in good health and CMV-seronegative.

The chain employs TRBV6-5 and TRBJ2-7; 8 bases map to TRBD1. CDR1 MNHEY and CDR2 SVGAGI come from the germline V gene. J was trimmed by 0 bases and V by 5 bases; bases with no gene match: 3. The CDR3 loop spans 14 amino acids. For the CDR3, the DNA is TGTGCCAGCAGTCCCACAGGGGGCTCCTACGAGCAGTACTTC. It codes for CASSPTGGSYEQYF.

The rearrangement uses TRBV19 and TRBJ2-2, with 8 bases matching TRBD1. The CDR3 loop spans 14 amino acids. J was trimmed by 6 bases and V by 3 bases; bases with no gene match: 3. In germline, CDR1 is LNHDA, CDR2 SQIVND (reference sequence). The CDR3 protein is CASSIRGQAGELFF. The DNA for the CDR3 is TGTGCCAGTAGTATCAGGGGGCAGGCCGGGGAGCTGTTTTTT.

V gene TRBV10-1 combines with J gene TRBJ2-5, with 10 bases lining up with TRBD2. This CDR3 is 15 amino acids long. The V segment lost 3 bases and the J segment 5 bases; nucleotides outside the gene matches: 6. Germline CDR1 reads WNHNN; CDR2 reads SYGVQD (reference sequence). CDR3 amino acids: CASSEVAGGEETQYF. The DNA of the CDR3 is TGCGCCAGCAGTGAAGTAGCGGGAGGAGAGGAGACCCAGTACTTC.

This clone was counted once. This sequence joins TRBV30 and TRBJ1-1; D unclear. Germline V gene lookup returns CDR1 GTSNPN and CDR2 SVGIG (reference sequence). CDR3 length equals 14 residues. The V end lost 2 bases, the J end lost 4 bases, and 14 bases lay between the germline ends. The CDR3 protein is CAWSPGNEGTEAFF. The DNA for the CDR3 is TGTGCCTGGAGTCCGGGGAATGAGGGCACTGAAGCTTTCTTT.

The V and J genes are TRBV27 and TRBJ2-2, with TRBD2 identical over 11 bases. This CDR3 comprises 17 residues. Germline lookup yields CDR1 MNHEY and CDR2 SMNVEV (reference sequence). With 2 bases clipped from V and 1 base from J, the junction kept 3 bases outside the gene matches. CDR3 amino acids: CASSLLAGGLNTGELFF. CDR3 in DNA: TGTGCCAGCAGTTTACTAGCGGGAGGATTGAACACCGGGGAGCTGTTTTTT.

The V and J genes are TRBV14 and TRBJ2-7, with D hard to call. From germline, CDR1 is SGHDN and CDR2 FVKESK. The CDR3 length is 15 residues. V lost 0 bases and J 9 bases, leaving 18 bases between the germline ends. This CDR3 reads CASSQEPQIPSLQYF. CDR3 nucleotide sequence: TGTGCCAGCAGCCAAGAGCCGCAGATTCCGTCGTTGCAGTACTTC.

The CDR3 DNA reads TGTGCCAGCAGCCTTGGACAGGCGGGGAACACTGAAGCTTTCTTT. This gives the protein CASSLGQAGNTEAFF. The rearrangement uses TRBV9 and TRBJ1-1; 7 bases are shared with TRBD1. CDR3 length: 15 amino acids. Germline loops: CDR1 SGDLS, CDR2 YYNGEE. Unmatched junction bases numbered 7, after V lost 4 bases and J lost 1 base.

The CDR3 nucleotides are TGTGCCAGCAGCCCCGGGGCCGGGGGCTATGGCTACACCTTC. Protein sequence: CASSPGAGGYGYTF. The chain joins TRBV7-3 to TRBJ1-2; the D gene is possibly TRBD1 (5 bases). CDR1 is SGHTA and CDR2 is FQGTGA in the germline V gene. The length of the CDR3 is 14 residues. The V and J ends lost 5 bases and 4 bases respectively, with 14 bases between them.

V is TRBV7-2 and J is TRBJ1-2; D is unresolved. This CDR3 is 12 amino acids long. V lost 2 bases and J 7 bases, leaving 8 bases between the germline ends. Germline CDR1 SGHTA, CDR2 FQGNSA. CDR3 sequence (DNA): TGTGCCAGCAGCTTAAGGTCGGGTGGCTACACCTTC. Protein sequence: CASSLRSGGYTF.

The rearrangement joins TRBV30 to TRBJ1-1; 8 bases align to TRBD1. CDR3 length equals 15 residues. V trimming: 3 bases; J trimming: 0 bases; junction bases outside the gene matches: 6. CDR1 and CDR2 (germline): GTSNPN, SVGIG (reference sequence). In nucleotides, the CDR3 is TGTGCCTGGAGCCCCGGACAGGGAATGAACACTGAAGCTTTCTTT. Its protein product is CAWSPGQGMNTEAFF.

The V gene is TRBV30, the J gene TRBJ2-1, with TRBD2 matching 7 bases. The J segment lost 3 bases and the V segment lost 5 bases, leaving 10 bases of the junction unmatched. The CDR3 has 15 amino acids. The germline V gene has CDR1 GTSNPN and CDR2 SVGIG (reference sequence). CDR3 region: CAWCPAGDYYNEQFF. The CDR3 nucleotides read TGTGCCTGGTGCCCGGCGGGAGATTACTACAATGAGCAGTTCTTC.

The chain is built from TRBV30 and TRBJ1-2; tentative D call: TRBD1 (6 bases). The CDR3 contains 12 residues. The V gene's germline CDR1 is GTSNPN and CDR2 SVGIG (reference sequence). The V end lost 5 bases, the J end lost 2 bases, and 9 bases lay between the germline ends. Written as DNA, the CDR3 is TGTGCCTGGTCTCAGGGGAACTATGGCTACACCTTC. Amino acids: CAWSQGNYGYTF.

The J gene is TRBJ2-7, the V gene TRBV13; 14 bases line up with TRBD2. The germline gives CDR1 PRHDT, CDR2 FYEKMQ (reference sequence). This CDR3 contains 18 residues. Unmatched junction bases numbered 13, after V lost 5 bases and J lost 4 bases. In nucleotides, the CDR3 is TGTGCCAGCAGCCACGTGGGACTAGCGGGAGAACTCCCTTACGAGCAGTACTTC. Translating gives CASSHVGLAGELPYEQYF.

The rearrangement uses TRBV27 and TRBJ2-3; 12 bases line up with TRBD2. From germline, CDR1 is MNHEY and CDR2 SMNVEV (reference sequence). With 5 bases clipped from V and 5 bases from J, the junction kept 5 bases outside the gene matches. The CDR3 extends over 15 amino acids. The CDR3 region has the DNA TGTGCCAGCAGTCAGACTAGCGGGAGAAGAGATACGCAGTATTTT. Translated, it gives CASSQTSGRRDTQYF.

The chain recombines TRBV6-4 with TRBJ2-7; 7 bases fit TRBD1. V was pared by 6 bases and J by 1 base, with 12 bases of the junction left unmatched. Germline loops: CDR1 MRHNA, CDR2 SNTAGT. This CDR3 is built from 16 residues. The CDR3 DNA is TGTGCCAGCAGAGAAACCGACAGGGTGATATCCTACGAGCAGTACTTC. Amino acids: CASRETDRVISYEQYF.

This sequence joins TRBV5-1 and TRBJ1-5; D may be TRBD1 (6 bases). V lost 0 bases and J 4 bases, leaving 11 bases between the germline ends. The CDR3 has 15 amino acids. The germline gives CDR1 SGHRS, CDR2 YFSETQ. The CDR3 here is CASSLGVQGNQPQHF. The DNA of the CDR3 is TGCGCCAGCAGCTTGGGGGTCCAGGGGAATCAGCCCCAGCATTTT.

The chain uses TRBV9 and TRBJ1-1; 8 bases are shared with TRBD1. Germline V gene sequence: CDR1 SGDLS, CDR2 YYNGEE. V lost 4 bases, J lost 4 bases, and 9 bases stayed unmatched. This CDR3 region has 15 residues. The DNA of the CDR3 is TGTGCCAGCAGCCACGGGGGACAGGCGGGCACTGAAGCTTTCTTT. It specifies CASSHGGQAGTEAFF.

In this sample, this clone turned up once. The chain carries TRBV28 and TRBJ1-2; no reliable D call. Germline-derived CDR1 and CDR2 are MDHEN and SYDVKM. The CDR3 is 16 residues long. V lost 2 bases to trimming and J lost 4 bases, with 17 bases between them. CDR3 sequence reads: CASSLLRTSGSYGYTF. The DNA of the CDR3 is TGTGCCAGCAGTTTACTCCGGACGTCCGGGAGCTATGGCTACACCTTC.

The chain joins TRBV7-9 to TRBJ2-1, with 9 bases fitting TRBD2. The CDR3 loop spans 14 amino acids. V was pared by 5 bases and J by 6 bases, with 5 bases of the junction left unmatched. The germline V gene has CDR1 SEHNR and CDR2 FQNEAQ (reference sequence). The CDR3 DNA sequence: TGTGCCAGCAGCGCCCCTAGCGGGGTCAATGAGCAGTTCTTC. The encoded protein is CASSAPSGVNEQFF.

The rearrangement uses TRBV19 and TRBJ2-7; TRBD1 agrees at 11 bases. The CDR3 spans 15 residues. J gave up 0 bases and V 5 bases, and 3 bases lay outside the gene matches. Germline V CDR1 and CDR2: LNHDA, SQIVND (reference sequence). CDR3: CASSVGQGASYEQYF. The CDR3 coding sequence is TGTGCCAGTAGTGTAGGACAGGGGGCCTCCTACGAGCAGTACTTC.

CDR3 sequence (DNA): TGTGCCAGTAGTTTAAACGGGCAGCCCCAGCATTTT. It encodes CASSLNGQPQHF. This chain joins TRBV19 and TRBJ1-5; D gene uncertain. CDR3 length: 12 amino acids. Trimming shortened V by 5 bases and J by 7 bases, and 9 bases separated the two germline ends. Germline V CDR1 and CDR2: LNHDA, SQIVND (reference sequence).

A single count supports this clone. One end of the junction fails to match germline, which may point to a read error. This chain connects TRBV7-7 to TRBJ2-5; no clear D. The CDR3 totals 15 residues. CDR1 and CDR2 from the germline V gene are SSHAT and FNYEAQ (reference sequence). The CDR3 protein is CASSPTLSGQETQYF. In DNA, the CDR3 is TGTGCTAGCAGCCCCACCCTCTCGGGTCAAGAGACCCAGTACTTC.

The chain links TRBV7-6 to TRBJ2-3; 8 bases agree with TRBD2. This CDR3 spans 17 amino acids. Germline V lookup: CDR1 SGHVS, CDR2 FNYEAQ. J was trimmed by 2 bases and V by 1 base; bases with no gene match: 8. The DNA of the CDR3 is TGTGCCAGCAGCTTAGATGGGTCGGGAGGGCCCACAGATACGCAGTATTTT. It translates to CASSLDGSGGPTDTQYF.

This chain uses TRBV7-9 with TRBJ2-1, with D unclear. CDR3 length: 18 amino acids. Per germline, CDR1 SEHNR and CDR2 FQNEAQ (reference sequence). The V end was cut by 2 bases, the J end by 2 bases, with 19 bases between. The CDR3 nucleotides read TGTGCCAGCAGCTTATTCAGGTCTCGTCCTGAGACCTACAATGAGCAGTTCTTC. Translation gives CASSLFRSRPETYNEQFF.

The rearrangement uses TRBV18 and TRBJ1-1, with a possible D match to TRBD1 (5 bases). CDR3 length: 14 amino acids. With 3 bases removed from V and 7 bases from J, the gap between germline ends came to 15 bases. The germline CDR1 and CDR2 sequences are KGHSH and LQKENI. DNA of the CDR3: TGTGCCAGCTCACCGGGGGGAGGCGGCCTTGAAGCTTTCTTT. This sequence encodes CASSPGGGGLEAFF.

The chain joins TRBV5-6 to TRBJ2-7; tentative D call: TRBD2 (5 bases). Germline V gene sequence: CDR1 SGHDT, CDR2 YYEEEE. The length of the CDR3 is 13 residues. Trimming removed 2 bases from V and 7 bases from J, with 13 bases in between. The DNA of the CDR3 is TGTGCCAGCAGCTTCGGACTCCCCCTGGAGCAGTACTTC. Protein: CASSFGLPLEQYF. Full variable domain (outside the CDR3, taken from reference TRBV5-6 and TRBJ2-7): DAGVTQSPTHLIKTRGQQVTLRCSPKSGHDTVSWYQQALGQGPQFIFQYYEEEERQRGNFPDRFSGHQFPNYSSELNVNALLLGDSALYLCASSFGLPLEQYFGPGTRLTVT.

This clone was seen just once. The chain joins TRBV6-1 to TRBJ1-4; TRBD1 aligns across 9 bases. The CDR3 runs to 15 residues. Germline CDR1 is MNHNS and CDR2 is SASEGT. Losses at the gene ends were 6 bases for V and 3 bases for J; bases not matched to a gene: 5. This chain's CDR3 is CASSPQGAANEKLFF. CDR3 nucleotides: TGTGCCAGCAGCCCACAGGGGGCTGCTAATGAAAAACTGTTTTTT.

This clone was counted a single time. The chain joins TRBV19 to TRBJ1-1, with TRBD1 identical over 7 bases. The trim removed 6 bases at V and 3 bases at J, leaving 4 bases unmatched. The CDR3 is made up of 13 amino acids. Germline CDR1 is LNHDA and CDR2 is SQIVND (reference sequence). CDR3 residues: CASSPDRDTEAFF. The DNA for the CDR3 is TGTGCCAGTAGCCCAGACAGGGACACTGAAGCTTTCTTT. The full variable domain, in which reference TRBV19 and TRBJ1-1 provide the parts outside the CDR3, is DGGITQSPKYLFRKEGQNVTLSCEQNLNHDAMYWYRQDPGQGLRLIYYSQIVNDFQKGDIAEGYSVSREKKESFPLTVTSAQKNPTAFYLCASSPDRDTEAFFGQGTRLTVV.

The V and J genes are TRBV7-3 and TRBJ2-1, with D uncertain. There are 12 residues in the CDR3. Per the germline V gene, CDR1 is SGHTA and CDR2 is FQGTGA. V lost 5 bases and J lost 10, with 12 bases in between. The CDR3 DNA is TGTGCCAGCAGCACAAAAGAGGAGGAGCAGTTCTTC. Protein product: CASSTKEEEQFF.